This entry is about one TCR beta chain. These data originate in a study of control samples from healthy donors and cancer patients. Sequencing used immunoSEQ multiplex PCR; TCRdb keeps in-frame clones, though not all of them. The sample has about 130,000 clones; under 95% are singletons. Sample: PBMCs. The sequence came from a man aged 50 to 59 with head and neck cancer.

The CDR3 nucleotides read TGTGCCAGCAGGCGGACAACCCATTACACCGGGGAGCTGTTTTTT. Translation: CASRRTTHYTGELFF. The chain recombines TRBV7-8 with TRBJ2-2, with D maybe TRBD1 (5 bases). Per the germline V gene, CDR1 is SGHVS and CDR2 is FQNEAQ. The CDR3 runs 15 residues. The ends were cut back, 6 bases at V and 3 bases at J, with 14 bases in the middle.